This T cell receptor (beta chain) was sequenced during a study of T cells and Merkel cell carcinoma outcomes. Data came from immunoSEQ multiplex PCR; TCRdb stores just in-frame clones and leaves some out. Here the sample spans about 15,000 clones, around 86% being singletons. Germline loops: CDR1 MNHNS, CDR2 SASEGT. Trimming removed 6 bases from V and 5 bases from J, with 13 bases in between. The CDR3 has 13 amino acids. Study-level results: In Merkel cell carcinoma, repertoire and T-cell density reportedly predicted outcomes.

Worth noting for this clone: As yet, its antigen is unknown.

The V call is TRBV6-1, the J call TRBJ1-2, with a tentative D call TRBD1 (5 bases). The TCR comes from a human donor with Merkel cell carcinoma. The sample taken for sequencing was tumor tissue from Merkel cell carcinoma. The CDR3 bases are TGTGCCAGCAGCCTGTCACAGGATTATGGCTACACCTTC. Translated: CASSLSQDYGYTF.